A selection of T cell receptor beta chains follows, all from one sample in a study of T-cell reconstitution after alpha-beta-depleted transplantation in children. TCRdb re-called the PCR reads through MiXCR, storing one row per CDR3 protein. The sample comprises about 830,000 distinct CDR3 sequences, about 15% of which are singletons, and around 5.3% rests with the top ten. The starting material was PBMCs, mostly from graft donor cells, obtained 360 days after TCRalphabeta/CD19-depleted stem cell transplant. The receptors shown here come from a male patient under 18 who had a stem cell transplant for acute lymphoblastic leukemia, so the T cells may come from the graft donor. Each CDR3 is given with its conserved first and last residue. D genes are given only for firm matches. Some rows have no size entry. The others give once, few or many, or a class for an expanded clone.

many	TRBV5-1	TRBJ2-1	TRBD2	CASSLELAGSYNEQFF	TGCGCCAGCAGCTTGGAACTAGCGGGCTCATACAATGAGCAGTTCTTC
.	TRBV6-5	TRBJ2-7	.	CASSYEEGQYEQYF	TGTGCCAGCAGTTATGAGGAGGGCCAATACGAGCAGTACTTC
.	TRBV28	TRBJ1-1	TRBD1	CASSLRGAGGAEAFF	TGTGCCAGCAGTTTAAGAGGGGCAGGGGGCGCTGAAGCTTTCTTT
.	TRBV20-1	TRBJ2-1	TRBD1	CSATPGQGYNEQFF	TGCAGTGCTACACCGGGACAGGGTTACAATGAGCAGTTCTTC
many	TRBV29-1	TRBJ2-7	TRBD2	CSVEGTSGGYEQYF	TGCAGCGTTGAAGGGACTAGCGGGGGCTACGAGCAGTACTTC
.	TRBV3-1	TRBJ2-7	TRBD2	CASGKSGSIYEQYF	TGTGCCAGCGGAAAAAGCGGGAGCATCTACGAGCAGTACTTC
many	TRBV5-1	TRBJ2-1	TRBD2	CASSLVSGGYNEQFF	TGCGCCAGCAGCTTGGTCAGCGGGGGTTACAATGAGCAGTTCTTC
.	TRBV7-6	TRBJ2-7	.	CASSPHHRVPLEQYF	TGTGCCAGCAGCCCCCACCACAGGGTACCCTTGGAGCAGTACTTC
few	TRBV20-1	TRBJ2-2	TRBD2	CSARGLAGNFAANTGELFF	TGCAGTGCTAGGGGACTAGCGGGAAATTTTGCGGCGAACACCGGGGAGCTGTTTTTT
.	TRBV5-6	TRBJ1-2	.	CASSISGQGYGYTF	TGTGCCAGCAGCATCTCGGGGCAAGGCTATGGCTACACCTTC
few	TRBV7-9	TRBJ2-1	TRBD2	CASRAGLAGSEQFF	TGTGCCAGCAGGGCGGGACTAGCGGGATCTGAGCAGTTCTTC
.	TRBV20-1	TRBJ1-5	.	CSARDPGTQPQHF	TGCAGTGCTAGAGATCCGGGTACTCAGCCCCAGCATTTT
few	TRBV11-2	TRBJ1-1	.	CASSSIQGEGAAFF	TGTGCCAGCAGCTCCATACAGGGAGAGGGTGCAGCTTTCTTT
.	TRBV10-3	TRBJ2-7	.	CATRPSSYEQYF	TGTGCCACCCGACCCAGCTCCTACGAGCAGTACTTC
many	TRBV5-1	TRBJ2-1	.	CASSLVPYNEQFF	TGCGCCAGCAGCTTGGTCCCTTACAATGAGCAGTTCTTC
few	TRBV5-1	TRBJ2-6	TRBD1	CASSRTGTGSSGANVLTF	TGCGCCAGCAGCCGGACCGGGACAGGCAGCTCTGGGGCCAACGTCCTGACTTTC
.	TRBV5-1	TRBJ1-4	TRBD1	CASSAGTGFGEKLFF	TGCGCCAGCAGCGCCGGGACAGGGTTTGGAGAAAAACTGTTTTTT
.	TRBV29-1	TRBJ1-1	.	CSVEVGGTEAFF	TGCAGCGTTGAAGTGGGGGGCACTGAAGCTTTCTTT
many	TRBV11-1	TRBJ1-6	.	CASSLRRGQANSPLHF	TGTGCCAGCAGCTTACGAAGGGGCCAGGCGAATTCACCCCTCCACTTT
few	TRBV29-1	TRBJ1-2	TRBD1	CSVERQGIHYGYTF	TGCAGCGTGGAGCGACAGGGGATCCACTATGGCTACACCTTC
.	TRBV25-1	TRBJ2-4	TRBD2	CASSERLGTSGGGTAKNIQYF	TGTGCCAGCAGTGAAAGGTTGGGGACTAGCGGGGGGGGGACGGCCAAAAACATTCAGTACTTC
.	TRBV5-6	TRBJ2-3	TRBD1	CASSSGQGSFTDTQYF	TGTGCCAGCAGCTCCGGACAGGGGTCCTTCACAGATACGCAGTATTTT
.	TRBV12-3/TRBV12-4	TRBJ2-7	.	CASSPYLTYEQYF	TGTGCCAGCAGTCCCTACTTAACCTACGAGCAGTACTTC
.	TRBV3-1	TRBJ2-1	TRBD2	CASRRLATVNEQFF	TGTGCCAGTCGAAGACTAGCGACGGTCAATGAGCAGTTCTTC
.	TRBV5-1	TRBJ2-2	.	CASSSFSGVAGELFF	TGCGCCAGCAGCTCATTTTCAGGGGTAGCCGGGGAGCTGTTTTTT
many	TRBV5-1	TRBJ2-7	.	CASSLSYETASYEQYF	TGCGCCAGCAGCTTGAGCTACGAGACAGCTTCCTACGAGCAGTACTTC
few	TRBV6-5	TRBJ2-7	.	CASSSFRGISYEQYF	TGTGCCAGCAGTTCCTTCAGGGGAATCTCCTACGAGCAGTACTTC
.	TRBV29-1	TRBJ2-2	TRBD2	CSAGGGATGELFF	TGCAGCGCGGGGGGAGGCGCCACCGGGGAGCTGTTTTTT
few	TRBV5-1	TRBJ2-7	TRBD1	CASSTRTGPNEQYF	TGCGCCAGCAGCACCAGGACAGGGCCGAACGAGCAGTACTTC
few	TRBV5-6	TRBJ2-7	TRBD1	CASSLVPDRGREQYF	TGTGCCAGCAGCTTGGTACCGGACAGGGGTAGGGAGCAGTACTTC